The source of this T cell receptor beta chain is a study of blood T cell repertoires in COVID-19. Study information: Spain, Italy and the United States supplied samples that represented acute and convalescent COVID-19.

CDR1 is LGHNT and CDR2 is FRNRAP in the germline V gene. The CDR3 sequence is 14 residues long. With 5 bases removed from V and 6 bases from J, the gap between germline ends came to 17 bases. Original processing notes: Estimates of nucleated cell counts were drawn from the amplification of reference gene primers. Clones were read by immunoSEQ multiplex PCR, and TCRdb kept only the in-frame ones, dropping some. The V and J calls and clone size come from that table; D and trimming were worked out from the DNA. Among over 25,000 clones, around 92% were seen once, and the ten largest hold roughly 3.9%. The chain uses TRBV12-5 and TRBJ2-7, with D possibly matching TRBD2 (5 bases). What was sequenced was peripheral blood. The receptor was isolated from a human donor in a cohort sampled during active COVID-19. DNA of the CDR3: TGTGCTAGTGGTCAGGACGGTGGACTCCTCGAGCAGTACTTC. This sequence encodes CASGQDGGLLEQYF.